Each of the 27 T cell receptor beta chains below was sequenced from the same sample in a study of long-term antiretroviral therapy in people with HIV. The assay used was immunoSEQ (version v3.0), run at survey level. TCRdb's copy holds only in-frame clones and misses some; the assay was immunoSEQ multiplex PCR. The table includes tens of thousands of clones, 75% to 90% detected once. The sample in question was unsorted PBMCs, obtained 0.3 years after starting antiretroviral therapy. Receptor source: a man aged 40-55 years with HIV.

V is TRBV5-1 and J is TRBJ1-3; possibly TRBD1 for D (5 bases). V lost 4 bases to trimming and J lost 3 bases, with 17 bases between them. Germline V gives CDR1 SGHRS, CDR2 YFSETQ. The CDR3 has 16 residues. The CDR3 spells CASSSTGTPGGNTIYF. Here the CDR3 DNA reads TGCGCCAGCAGCAGTACCGGGACGCCGGGTGGAAACACCATATATTTT.

The J gene is TRBJ2-7, the V gene TRBV7-9, with TRBD1 identical over 9 bases. This CDR3 is built from 13 residues. Germline V gene lookup returns CDR1 SEHNR and CDR2 FQNEAQ (reference sequence). The trim removed 7 bases at V and 2 bases at J, leaving 3 bases unmatched. CDR3 nucleotide sequence: TGTGCCAGCACAGGACAGGGGCCCTACGAGCAGTACTTC. It is translated as CASTGQGPYEQYF.

This clone was observed a few times. The CDR3 loop is CASSQAPDRGGNQPQHF. Here the CDR3 DNA reads TGCGCCAGCAGCCAAGCCCCGGACAGGGGAGGCAATCAGCCCCAGCATTTT. The rearrangement joins TRBV4-1 to TRBJ1-5; 9 positions agree with TRBD1. The CDR3 loop spans 17 amino acids. The junction had 6 bases not matched to a gene; V was cut back by 1 base and J by 2 bases. Germline CDR1 MGHRA, CDR2 YSYEKL.

The chain combines TRBV28 with TRBJ1-1; TRBD1 agrees at 7 bases. The CDR3 has 14 amino acids. Germline V CDR1 and CDR2: MDHEN, SYDVKM. The J segment lost 4 bases and the V segment lost 6 bases, leaving 8 bases of the junction unmatched. The DNA for the CDR3 is TGTGCCAGCAGGCCGATCCAGGGGGTCACTGAAGCTTTCTTT. Translated: CASRPIQGVTEAFF. Full variable domain (missing parts from reference TRBV28 and TRBJ1-1): DVKVTQSSRYLVKRTGEKVFLECVQDMDHENMFWYRQDPGLGLRLIYFSYDVKMKEKGDIPEGYSVSREKKERFSLILESASTNQTSMYLCASRPIQGVTEAFFGQGTRLTVV.

The rearrangement joins TRBV6-5 to TRBJ1-6; a possible D gene is TRBD1 (5 bases). This CDR3 has 14 residues. Trimming took 5 bases from V and 5 from J, leaving 10 bases between them. Germline lookup yields CDR1 MNHEY and CDR2 SVGAGI. The chain's CDR3 is CASSKWGDNSPLHF. CDR3 nucleotide sequence: TGTGCCAGCAGTAAATGGGGGGATAATTCACCCCTCCACTTT.

The chain recombines TRBV9 with TRBJ2-1, with TRBD2 as a possible D gene (5 bases). The germline CDR1 and CDR2 sequences are SGDLS and YYNGEE. The ends were cut back, 5 bases at V and 3 bases at J, with 9 bases in the middle. The CDR3 extends over 13 amino acids. The CDR3 sequence is CASSHGDYNEQFF. DNA of the CDR3: TGTGCCAGCAGTCACGGGGACTACAATGAGCAGTTCTTC.

There are a few counts of this clone. The chain couples TRBV6-6 to TRBJ2-1; D unclear. The length of the CDR3 is 12 residues. V was cut by 2 bases and J by 6 bases, with 5 bases left in between. CDR1 is MNHNY, CDR2 SVGAGI, per germline (reference sequence). CDR3 loop: CASSYVSNEQFF. The CDR3 coding sequence is TGTGCCAGCAGTTACGTTTCCAATGAGCAGTTCTTC.

The chain uses TRBV7-8 and TRBJ2-1; TRBD1 is a possible D gene (5 bases). CDR1 SGHVS and CDR2 FQNEAQ come from the germline V gene. V was shortened by 1 base and J by 6 bases, with 13 bases between the two germline ends. This CDR3 contains 15 residues. CDR3 DNA sequence: TGTGCCAGCAGCTTAGTCGCCAGGGATAGCAATGAGCAGTTCTTC. Protein: CASSLVARDSNEQFF. Combining the CDR3 with reference TRBV7-8 and TRBJ2-1 gives the whole variable domain GAGVSQSPRYKVAKRGQDVALRCDPISGHVSLFWYQQALGQGPEFLTYFQNEAQLDKSGLPSDRFFAERPEGSVSTLKIQRTQQEDSAVYLCASSLVARDSNEQFFGPGTRLTVL.

This chain uses TRBV7-6 with TRBJ2-7; 12 bases are a match to TRBD1. Germline CDR1 and CDR2: SGHVS and FNYEAQ. The CDR3 covers 15 residues. V shed 3 bases, J shed 6 bases, and the junction held 6 bases outside the gene matches. The chain's CDR3 is CASSFGGTGGGEQYF. The CDR3 bases are TGTGCCAGCAGCTTCGGAGGGACAGGGGGCGGCGAGCAGTACTTC.

V usage is TRBV5-1 and J usage is TRBJ1-2; weak D call: TRBD1 (5 bases). Germline V gene sequence: CDR1 SGHRS, CDR2 YFSETQ. The CDR3 loop spans 14 amino acids. V lost 0 bases and J 2 bases, leaving 8 bases between the germline ends. The CDR3 DNA is TGCGCCAGCAGCTTGGGGGACTCCAACTATGGCTACACCTTC. Protein product: CASSLGDSNYGYTF.

This sequence joins TRBV9 and TRBJ2-3; no firm D call. CDR3 length: 13 amino acids. Per germline, CDR1 SGDLS and CDR2 YYNGEE. Trimming pared 3 bases from V and 1 base from J, leaving 6 bases between. CDR3 nucleotides: TGTGCCAGCAGCGCCCAGGGCACAGATACGCAGTATTTT. Its protein is CASSAQGTDTQYF.

Details on this clone: One end of the junction varies from germline; a read error may be responsible. The chain carries TRBV28 and TRBJ1-2; D uncertain. Germline CDR1 is MDHEN and CDR2 is SYDVKM. This CDR3 is built from 12 residues. The CDR3 nucleotides read TGTGCCAGCAGTTTAAACATTGTTCAGGTATACTTC. Its translation: CASSLNIVQVYF.

V gene TRBV10-2 combines with J gene TRBJ2-5; D tentatively reads TRBD1 or TRBD2 (5 bases each). The CDR3 has 12 residues. V lost 2 bases, J lost 5 bases, and 6 bases lay in between. Germline-derived CDR1 and CDR2 are WSHSY and SAAADI. CDR3 nucleotides: TGCGCCAGCAGTGAGGGGGGTGAGACCCAGTACTTC. It encodes CASSEGGETQYF.

This clone was seen a handful of times. The rearrangement links TRBV28 to TRBJ1-1, with 7 bases lining up with TRBD1. CDR3 size: 13 residues. Germline-derived CDR1 and CDR2 are MDHEN and SYDVKM. The trim removed 3 bases at V and 7 bases at J, leaving 5 bases unmatched. The CDR3 loop reads CASSFTGVGEAFF. CDR3 DNA: TGTGCCAGCAGTTTTACAGGGGTAGGTGAAGCTTTCTTT.

This sequence joins TRBV28 and TRBJ2-7; no definite D call. Trimming stripped 2 bases from V and 0 bases from J, with 8 bases between. The length of the CDR3 is 14 residues. Germline values: CDR1 MDHEN, CDR2 SYDVKM. CDR3: CASSLVTLSYEQYF. CDR3 DNA: TGTGCCAGCAGTTTAGTCACACTCTCCTACGAGCAGTACTTC.

J is TRBJ2-7 and V is TRBV2; 7 nucleotides agree with TRBD1. CDR3 length equals 13 residues. V gave up 10 bases and J gave up 3 bases; unmatched junction bases: 9. CDR1 and CDR2 from the germline V gene are SNHLY and FYNNEI. Here the CDR3 reads CANRRQGNYEQYF. The CDR3 region has the DNA TGTGCCAACAGACGACAGGGCAACTACGAGCAGTACTTC.

The chain employs TRBV5-1 and TRBJ2-1; 10 positions match TRBD2. With 0 bases clipped from V and 9 bases from J, the junction kept 6 bases outside the gene matches. The CDR3 totals 15 residues. Per germline, CDR1 SGHRS and CDR2 YFSETQ. CDR3 coding DNA: TGCGCCAGCAGCTTGGCTAGCGGGAGTAAGGTTGAGCAGTTCTTC. Amino acid sequence: CASSLASGSKVEQFF. Supplemented by reference TRBV5-1 and TRBJ2-1, the full variable domain reads KAGVTQTPRYLIKTRGQQVTLSCSPISGHRSVSWYQQTPGQGLQFLFEYFSETQRNKGNFPGRFSGRQFSNSRSEMNVSTLELGDSALYLCASSLASGSKVEQFFGPGTRLTVL.

V and J are TRBV5-1 and TRBJ2-5; 9 bases are shared with TRBD2. The ends lost 0 bases at V and 4 bases at J; junction bases unmatched: 7. Germline V CDR1 and CDR2: SGHRS, YFSETQ. CDR3 length equals 16 residues. In nucleotides, the CDR3 is TGCGCCAGCAGCTTGGGCGGGGGGGTGTCGCGAGAGACCCAGTACTTC. Its translation is CASSLGGGVSRETQYF.

V usage is TRBV5-5 and J usage is TRBJ1-2, with D maybe TRBD1 (5 bases). The CDR3 is made up of 15 amino acids. Trimming shortened V by 0 bases and J by 8 bases, and 17 bases separated the two germline ends. Looked up from germline, CDR1 is SGHKS and CDR2 is YYEKEE (reference sequence). The CDR3 DNA follows: TGTGCCAGCAGCTTGGTCGTCGGACACGGGGAGGGCTACACCTTC. Encoded protein: CASSLVVGHGEGYTF.

Only one count was recorded for this clone. V gene TRBV28 combines with J gene TRBJ2-5; TRBD2 matches 8 bases. Germline V lookup: CDR1 MDHEN, CDR2 SYDVKM. The CDR3 contains 15 residues. V gave up 5 bases and J gave up 2 bases; unmatched junction bases: 7. The CDR3 loop is CASSQAGVGQETQYF. The CDR3, as DNA: TGTGCCAGCAGTCAAGCGGGAGTTGGTCAAGAGACCCAGTACTTC.

V is TRBV30 and J is TRBJ1-3, with D possibly matching TRBD1 (5 bases). V lost 7 bases, J lost 2 bases, and 12 bases lay in between. The V gene's germline CDR1 is GTSNPN and CDR2 SVGIG (reference sequence). The CDR3 sequence is 13 residues long. The DNA of the CDR3 is TGTGCCTATGTGACGGACACTGGAAACACCATATATTTT. The encoded protein is CAYVTDTGNTIYF.

The chain is built from TRBV5-4 and TRBJ2-3; 11 bases agree with TRBD2. V shed 3 bases, J shed 0 bases, and the junction held 9 bases outside the gene matches. The CDR3 is made up of 18 amino acids. CDR1 and CDR2 from the germline V gene are SGHNT and YYREEE (reference sequence). CDR3: CASSYPGLAVPSTDTQYF. The CDR3 region has the DNA TGTGCCAGCAGCTATCCGGGACTAGCGGTACCTAGCACAGATACGCAGTATTTT.

This sequence joins TRBV4-3 and TRBJ2-2; no definite D call. The ends were cut back, 0 bases at V and 2 bases at J, with 7 bases in the middle. In germline, CDR1 is LGHNA, CDR2 YSLEER. This CDR3 region has 15 residues. The CDR3 loop is CASSQERDNTGELFF. The CDR3 coding sequence is TGCGCCAGCAGCCAAGAAAGGGATAACACCGGGGAGCTGTTTTTT.

V is TRBV10-1 and J is TRBJ2-7; 8 bases match TRBD1. The CDR3 totals 13 residues. V dropped 5 bases and J dropped 6; count of bases not matched to a gene: 6. Germline V gene data show CDR1 as WNHNN and CDR2 as SYGVQD (reference sequence). CDR3 nucleotides: TGCGCCAGCAGTCTTACTACAGGGGGCGAGCAGTACTTC. Translated: CASSLTTGGEQYF.

This clone was detected a few times. The CDR3 loop reads CASSPSQGELLHF. CDR3 nucleotide sequence: TGTGCCAGCTCACCGTCCCAGGGAGAACTACTCCACTTT. The chain recombines TRBV18 with TRBJ1-6; possibly TRBD1 for D (5 bases). Per germline, CDR1 KGHSH and CDR2 LQKENI. The CDR3 is 13 residues long. Between the trimmed V and J ends, which lost 3 bases and 16 bases, there was a span of 16 bases.

The CDR3 loop is CASRPHMGDDTGELFF. The DNA of the CDR3 is TGTGCCAGCAGACCACATATGGGGGATGACACCGGGGAGCTGTTTTTT. J is TRBJ2-2 and V is TRBV28; D may correspond to TRBD1 or TRBD2 (5 bases each). From germline, CDR1 is MDHEN and CDR2 SYDVKM. V lost 6 bases, J lost 3 bases, and 17 bases lay in between. This CDR3 has 16 residues.

The rearrangement links TRBV28 to TRBJ2-1, with D hard to call. Trimming pared 8 bases from V and 3 bases from J, leaving 2 bases between. The germline V gene has CDR1 MDHEN and CDR2 SYDVKM. The CDR3 contains 10 residues. The CDR3: CASYYNEQFF. In nucleotides, the CDR3 is TGTGCCAGCTACTACAATGAGCAGTTCTTC.